This T cell receptor (beta chain) was identified in a study of blood T cell repertoires in COVID-19. Study at large: Sites across the United States, Italy and Spain contributed samples from acute and convalescent COVID-19. PBMCs, B-cell-depleted T cells, or T cells provided the cDNA or gDNA that made up the material.

Germline assignment: CDR1 SGHNT and CDR2 YENEEA. The V gene end was trimmed by 5 bases and the J gene end by 7 bases; junction bases not matched to a gene: 4. The CDR3 loop spans 13 amino acids. Authors' processing steps: Estimated nucleated cell counts came from reference gene primer amplification. Sequenced by immunoSEQ multiplex PCR; TCRdb stores in-frame clones only, minus some. V and J calls and clone size come straight from that table; D and trimming were deduced from the DNA. The sample lists 230,000 or so clones; 89% were seen once. The sequenced sample consisted of peripheral blood. The source is a woman in her thirties or forties who had recovered from COVID-19. V is TRBV11-3 and J is TRBJ2-2; TRBD2 aligns across 7 bases. The CDR3 bases are TGTGCCAGCAGCCCGGGGGGTGTCGGGGAGCTGTTTTTT. Residues: CASSPGGVGELFF.